This entry lists 7 T cell receptor beta chains sequenced from one sample in a study of Ad26.COV2.S vaccination and SARS-CoV-2 variants. Generated by immunoSEQ multiplex PCR, the TCRdb table keeps only in-frame clones and is missing some. The sample holds approximately 450,000 clones, approximately 90% seen once. Treatment described: some 20 received Ad26.COV2.S at low or high dose, single or two shots; roughly five received placebo; per-sample allocation not given. Collection of the samples took place on day 63 after the first injection of vaccine or placebo. This material consisted of peripheral blood, taken in a trial of Ad26.COV2.S vaccine versus placebo. The origin of the receptors is a person between 18 and 65 years old who received the Ad26.COV2.S COVID-19 vaccine or a placebo.

J is TRBJ1-4 and V is TRBV27; 10 bases line up with TRBD1. Unmatched junction bases numbered 11, after V lost 6 bases and J lost 4 bases. Germline values: CDR1 MNHEY, CDR2 SMNVEV (reference sequence). This CDR3 has 17 residues. CDR3 sequence (DNA): TGTGCCAGCAGCCCCCCGGGACAGGGGCACGGTAATGAAAAACTGTTTTTT. Protein product: CASSPPGQGHGNEKLFF.

The CDR3 DNA follows: TGTGCCAGCGGCCCGATCGTGACCGGGGAGCTGTTTTTT. Translating gives CASGPIVTGELFF. V and J are TRBV6-5 and TRBJ2-2; the D is unclear. In germline, CDR1 is MNHEY, CDR2 SVGAGI. Between the trimmed V and J ends, which lost 8 bases and 5 bases, there was a span of 12 bases. This CDR3 contains 13 residues.

The chain uses TRBV10-3 and TRBJ1-1; D might be TRBD1 (6 bases). This CDR3 has 13 residues. Trimming took off 10 bases at V and 1 base at J, with 13 bases between the two ends. Germline V lookup: CDR1 ENHRY, CDR2 SYGVKD. The CDR3 here is CATRTETNTEAFF. CDR3 coding DNA: TGTGCCACGAGGACAGAAACGAACACTGAAGCTTTCTTT.

The chain uses TRBV7-9 and TRBJ2-3; D uncertain. Germline V gene lookup returns CDR1 SEHNR and CDR2 FQNEAQ (reference sequence). V lost 3 bases and J lost 2, with 3 bases in between. CDR3 size: 12 residues. CDR3: CASSFYTDTQYF. The CDR3 DNA reads TGTGCCAGCAGCTTTTACACAGATACGCAGTATTTT.

The chain links TRBV5-4 to TRBJ2-7, with TRBD2 matching over 11 bases. There are 17 residues in the CDR3. The germline gives CDR1 SGHNT, CDR2 YYREEE (reference sequence). Unmatched junction bases numbered 8, after V lost 0 bases and J lost 3 bases. The CDR3 is CASSLGGTSGNFYEQYF. The CDR3 bases are TGTGCCAGCAGCTTGGGGGGGACTAGCGGAAACTTCTACGAGCAGTACTTC.

The chain links TRBV7-9 to TRBJ2-1; no clear D. The CDR3 consists of 12 residues. Germline V gene sequence: CDR1 SEHNR, CDR2 FQNEAQ (reference sequence). V shed 5 bases and J shed 5 bases, with 7 bases lying between them. CDR3 region: CASSPAHNEQFF. CDR3 bases: TGTGCCAGCAGCCCGGCCCACAATGAGCAGTTCTTC.

The chain uses TRBV5-1 and TRBJ2-7; TRBD1 agrees at 7 bases. This CDR3 comprises 14 residues. Germline V gene sequence: CDR1 SGHRS, CDR2 YFSETQ. J gave up 6 bases and V 0 bases, and 6 bases lay outside the gene matches. CDR3 bases: TGCGCCAGCAGCTTGGTTGACAGGGTAATCGAGCAGTACTTC. Amino acid sequence: CASSLVDRVIEQYF.